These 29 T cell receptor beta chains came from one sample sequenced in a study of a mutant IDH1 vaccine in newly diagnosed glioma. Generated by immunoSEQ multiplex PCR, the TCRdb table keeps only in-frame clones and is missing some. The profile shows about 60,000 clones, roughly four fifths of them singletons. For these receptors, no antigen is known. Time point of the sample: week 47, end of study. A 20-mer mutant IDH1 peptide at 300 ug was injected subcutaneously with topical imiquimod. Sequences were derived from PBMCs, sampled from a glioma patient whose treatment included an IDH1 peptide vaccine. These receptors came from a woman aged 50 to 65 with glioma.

The CDR3 is CASSQEPRGGYGYTF. As DNA, the CDR3 is TGCGCCAGCAGCCAAGAACCACGTGGGGGATATGGCTACACCTTC. The V call is TRBV4-1, the J call TRBJ1-2, with D possibly being TRBD1 (5 bases). The CDR3 sequence is 15 residues long. V shed 0 bases and J shed 5 bases, with 13 bases lying between them. Germline CDR1 is MGHRA and CDR2 is YSYEKL.

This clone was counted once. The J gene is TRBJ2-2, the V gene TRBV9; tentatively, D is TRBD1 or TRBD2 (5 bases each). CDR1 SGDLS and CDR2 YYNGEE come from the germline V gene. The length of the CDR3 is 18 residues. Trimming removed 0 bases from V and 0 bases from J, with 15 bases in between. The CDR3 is CASSVAPPGRANTGELFF. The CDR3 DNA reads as TGTGCCAGCAGCGTAGCCCCACCGGGACGGGCGAACACCGGGGAGCTGTTTTTT.

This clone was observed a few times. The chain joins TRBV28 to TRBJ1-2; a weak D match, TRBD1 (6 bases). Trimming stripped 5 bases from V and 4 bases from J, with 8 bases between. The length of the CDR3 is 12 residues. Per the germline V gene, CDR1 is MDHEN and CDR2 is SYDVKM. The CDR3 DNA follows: TGTGCCAGCAGTCAGGGGACCTATGGCTACACCTTC. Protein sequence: CASSQGTYGYTF.

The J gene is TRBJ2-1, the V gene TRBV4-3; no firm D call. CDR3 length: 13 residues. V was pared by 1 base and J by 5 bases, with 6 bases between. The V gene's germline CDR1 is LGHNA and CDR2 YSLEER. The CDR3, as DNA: TGCGCCAGCAGCCAAGGGAAGGACAATGAGCAGTTCTTC. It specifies CASSQGKDNEQFF.

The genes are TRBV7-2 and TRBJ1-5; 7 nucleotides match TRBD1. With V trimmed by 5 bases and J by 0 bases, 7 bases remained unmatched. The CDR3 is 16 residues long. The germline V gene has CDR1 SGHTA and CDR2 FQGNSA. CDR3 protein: CASSGSQGDSNQPQHF. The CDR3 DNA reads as TGTGCCAGCAGCGGCTCGCAGGGGGATAGCAATCAGCCCCAGCATTTT.

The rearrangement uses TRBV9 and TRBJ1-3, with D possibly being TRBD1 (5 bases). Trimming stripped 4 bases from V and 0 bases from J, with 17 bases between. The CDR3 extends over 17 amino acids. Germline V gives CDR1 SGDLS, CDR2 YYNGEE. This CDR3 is CASSLSDSHFSGNTIYF. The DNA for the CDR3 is TGTGCCAGCAGCTTGAGTGACAGCCATTTCTCTGGAAACACCATATATTTT.

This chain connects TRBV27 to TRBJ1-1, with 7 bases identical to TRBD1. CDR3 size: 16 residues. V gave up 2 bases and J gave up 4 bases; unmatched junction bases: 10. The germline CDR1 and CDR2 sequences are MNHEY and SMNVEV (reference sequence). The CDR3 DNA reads TGTGCCAGCAGTTTAGGGTCAGGGGGGAGGAGCACTGAAGCTTTCTTT. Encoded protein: CASSLGSGGRSTEAFF.

The CDR3 reads CASSPGTFNTDTQYF. The CDR3, as DNA: TGCGCCAGCAGCCCCGGGACTTTTAACACAGATACGCAGTATTTT. This rearrangement joins TRBV5-1 to TRBJ2-3, with D possibly being TRBD2 (6 bases). Per the germline V gene, CDR1 is SGHRS and CDR2 is YFSETQ. This CDR3 comprises 15 residues. V dropped 4 bases and J dropped 2 bases, with 14 bases sitting between them.

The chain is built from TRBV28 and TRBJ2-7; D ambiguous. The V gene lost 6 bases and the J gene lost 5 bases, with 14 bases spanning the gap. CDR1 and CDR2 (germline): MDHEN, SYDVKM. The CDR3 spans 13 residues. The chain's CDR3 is CASRLDGAHEQYF. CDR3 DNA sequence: TGTGCCAGCAGACTCGACGGTGCCCACGAGCAGTACTTC. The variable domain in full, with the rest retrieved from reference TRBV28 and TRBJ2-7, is DVKVTQSSRYLVKRTGEKVFLECVQDMDHENMFWYRQDPGLGLRLIYFSYDVKMKEKGDIPEGYSVSREKKERFSLILESASTNQTSMYLCASRLDGAHEQYFGPGTRLTVT.

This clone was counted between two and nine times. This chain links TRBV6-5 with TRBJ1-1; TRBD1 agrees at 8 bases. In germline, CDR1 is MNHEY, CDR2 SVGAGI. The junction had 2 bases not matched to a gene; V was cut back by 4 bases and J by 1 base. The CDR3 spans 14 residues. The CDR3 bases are TGTGCCAGCAGTTCTGGACAGGGGAACACTGAAGCTTTCTTT. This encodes CASSSGQGNTEAFF.

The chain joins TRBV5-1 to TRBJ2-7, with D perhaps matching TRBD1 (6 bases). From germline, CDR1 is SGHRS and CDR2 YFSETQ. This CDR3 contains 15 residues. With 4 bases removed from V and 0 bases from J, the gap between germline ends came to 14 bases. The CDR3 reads CASSPALQGSYEQYF. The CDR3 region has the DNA TGCGCCAGCAGCCCGGCCTTACAGGGCTCCTACGAGCAGTACTTC.

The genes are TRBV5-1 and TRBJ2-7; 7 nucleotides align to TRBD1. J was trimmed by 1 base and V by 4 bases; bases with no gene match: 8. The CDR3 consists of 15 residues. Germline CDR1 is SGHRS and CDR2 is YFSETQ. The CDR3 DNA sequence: TGCGCCAGCAGCCCACAGGGACAGCCGTCCTACGAGCAGTACTTC. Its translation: CASSPQGQPSYEQYF.

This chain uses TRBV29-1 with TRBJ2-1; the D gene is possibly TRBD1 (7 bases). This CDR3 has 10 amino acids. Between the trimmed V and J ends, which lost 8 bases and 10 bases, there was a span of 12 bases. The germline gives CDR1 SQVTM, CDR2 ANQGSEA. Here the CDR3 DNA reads TGCAGCACAGGGGAGGAGGAGCAGTTCTTC. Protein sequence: CSTGEEEQFF.

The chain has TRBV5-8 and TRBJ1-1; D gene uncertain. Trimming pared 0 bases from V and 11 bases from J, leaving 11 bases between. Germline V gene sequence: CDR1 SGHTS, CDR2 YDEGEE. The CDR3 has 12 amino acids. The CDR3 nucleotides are TGTGCCAGCAGCTTGGGACTCACTTTGGCTTTCTTT. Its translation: CASSLGLTLAFF.

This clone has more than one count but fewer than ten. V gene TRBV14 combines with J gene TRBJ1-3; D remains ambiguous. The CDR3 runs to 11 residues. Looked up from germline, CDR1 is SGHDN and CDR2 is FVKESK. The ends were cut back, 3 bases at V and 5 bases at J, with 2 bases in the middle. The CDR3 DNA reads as TGTGCCAGCAGCCAGCGAAACACCATATATTTT. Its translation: CASSQRNTIYF.

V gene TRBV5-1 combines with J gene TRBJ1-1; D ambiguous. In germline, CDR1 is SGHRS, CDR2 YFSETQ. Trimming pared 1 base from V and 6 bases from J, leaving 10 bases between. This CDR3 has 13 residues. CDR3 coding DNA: TGCGCCAGCAGCTTGATTGGGATTCCTGAAGCTTTCTTT. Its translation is CASSLIGIPEAFF.

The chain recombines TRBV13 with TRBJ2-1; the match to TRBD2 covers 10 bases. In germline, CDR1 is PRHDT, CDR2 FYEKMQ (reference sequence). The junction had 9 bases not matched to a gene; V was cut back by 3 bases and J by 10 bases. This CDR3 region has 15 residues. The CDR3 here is CASSFPSGGFPEQFF. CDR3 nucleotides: TGTGCCAGCAGCTTCCCTAGCGGGGGTTTTCCCGAGCAGTTCTTC. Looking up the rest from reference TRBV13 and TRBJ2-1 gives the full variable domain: AAGVIQSPRHLIKEKRETATLKCYPIPRHDTVYWYQQGPGQDPQFLISFYEKMQSDKGSIPDRFSAQQFSDYHSELNMSSLELGDSALYFCASSFPSGGFPEQFFGPGTRLTVL.

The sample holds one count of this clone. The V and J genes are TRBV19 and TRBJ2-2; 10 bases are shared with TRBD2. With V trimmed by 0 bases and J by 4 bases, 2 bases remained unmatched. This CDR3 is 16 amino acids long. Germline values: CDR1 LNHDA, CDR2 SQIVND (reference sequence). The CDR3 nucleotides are TGTGCCAGTAGTATAGATCGACTAGCGGGCACCGGGGAGCTGTTTTTT. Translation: CASSIDRLAGTGELFF. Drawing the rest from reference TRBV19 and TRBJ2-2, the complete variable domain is DGGITQSPKYLFRKEGQNVTLSCEQNLNHDAMYWYRQDPGQGLRLIYYSQIVNDFQKGDIAEGYSVSREKKESFPLTVTSAQKNPTAFYLCASSIDRLAGTGELFFGEGSRLTVL.

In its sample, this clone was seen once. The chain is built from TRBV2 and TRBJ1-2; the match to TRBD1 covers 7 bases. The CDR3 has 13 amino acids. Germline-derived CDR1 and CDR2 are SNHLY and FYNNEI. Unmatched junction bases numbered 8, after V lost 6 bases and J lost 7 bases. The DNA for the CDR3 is TGTGCCAGCAGGAGCAAGGGGGCGGGTGGCTACACCTTC. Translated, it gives CASRSKGAGGYTF.

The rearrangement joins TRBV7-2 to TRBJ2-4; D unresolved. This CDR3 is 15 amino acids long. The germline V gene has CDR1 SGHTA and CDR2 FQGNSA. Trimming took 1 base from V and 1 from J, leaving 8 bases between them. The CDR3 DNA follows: TGTGCCAGCAGCTTAGGGCGCTGGGCCAAAAACATTCAGTACTTC. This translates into CASSLGRWAKNIQYF.

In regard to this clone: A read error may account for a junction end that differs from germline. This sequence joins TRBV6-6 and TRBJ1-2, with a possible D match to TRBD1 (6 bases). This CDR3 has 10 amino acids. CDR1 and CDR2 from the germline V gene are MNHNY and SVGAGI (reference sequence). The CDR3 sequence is CATDLPGHIF. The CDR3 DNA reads TGTGCCACCGATCTTCCGGGACACATCTTC.

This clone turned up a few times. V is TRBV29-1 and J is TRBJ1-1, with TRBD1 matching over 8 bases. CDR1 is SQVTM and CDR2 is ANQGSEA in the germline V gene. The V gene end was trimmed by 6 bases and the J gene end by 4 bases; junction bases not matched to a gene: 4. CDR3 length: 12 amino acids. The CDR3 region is CSVGGQATEAFF. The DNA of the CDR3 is TGCAGCGTGGGGGGACAGGCCACTGAAGCTTTCTTT.

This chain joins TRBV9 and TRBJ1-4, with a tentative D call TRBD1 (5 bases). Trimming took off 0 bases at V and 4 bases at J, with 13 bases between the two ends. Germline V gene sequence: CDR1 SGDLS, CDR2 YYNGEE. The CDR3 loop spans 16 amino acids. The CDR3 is CASSVGFGQSNEKLFF. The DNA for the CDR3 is TGTGCCAGCAGCGTAGGATTTGGACAAAGTAATGAAAAACTGTTTTTT.

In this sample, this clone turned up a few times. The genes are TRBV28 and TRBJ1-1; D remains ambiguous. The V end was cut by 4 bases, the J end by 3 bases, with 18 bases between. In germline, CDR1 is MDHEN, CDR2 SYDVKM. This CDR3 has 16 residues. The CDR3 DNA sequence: TGTGCCAGCAGTTCATATGTGGGAAGCTTCGACACTGAAGCTTTCTTT. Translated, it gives CASSSYVGSFDTEAFF.

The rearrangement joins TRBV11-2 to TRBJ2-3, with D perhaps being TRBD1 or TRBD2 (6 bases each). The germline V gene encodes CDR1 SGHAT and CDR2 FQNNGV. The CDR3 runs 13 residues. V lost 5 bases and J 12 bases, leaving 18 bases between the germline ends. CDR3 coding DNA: TGTGCCAGCAGCGGCGGGGCAGGGGTGCGACAGTATTTT. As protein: CASSGGAGVRQYF.

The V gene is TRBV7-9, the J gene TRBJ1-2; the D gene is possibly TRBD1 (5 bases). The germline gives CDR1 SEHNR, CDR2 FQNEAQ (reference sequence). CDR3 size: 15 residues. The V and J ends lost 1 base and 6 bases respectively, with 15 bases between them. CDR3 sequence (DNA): TGTGCCAGCAGCTTAGTGGGAGAACAGGTTAATGGCTACACCTTC. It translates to CASSLVGEQVNGYTF. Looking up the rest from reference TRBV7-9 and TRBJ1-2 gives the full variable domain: DTGVSQNPRHKITKRGQNVTFRCDPISEHNRLYWYRQTLGQGPEFLTYFQNEAQLEKSRLLSDRFSAERPKGSFSTLEIQRTEQGDSAMYLCASSLVGEQVNGYTFGSGTRLTVV.

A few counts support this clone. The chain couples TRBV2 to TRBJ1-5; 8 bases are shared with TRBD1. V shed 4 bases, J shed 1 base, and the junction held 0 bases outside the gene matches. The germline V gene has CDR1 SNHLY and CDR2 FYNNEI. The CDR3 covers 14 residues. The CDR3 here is CASSAGGSNQPQHF. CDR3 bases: TGTGCCAGCAGTGCAGGGGGCAGCAATCAGCCCCAGCATTTT.

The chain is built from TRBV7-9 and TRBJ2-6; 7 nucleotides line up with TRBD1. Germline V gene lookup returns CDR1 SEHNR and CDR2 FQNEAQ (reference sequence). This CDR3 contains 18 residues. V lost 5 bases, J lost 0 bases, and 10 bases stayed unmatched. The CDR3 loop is CASSHDRDEGSGANVLTF. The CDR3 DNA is TGTGCCAGCAGCCATGACAGGGATGAGGGCTCTGGGGCCAACGTCCTGACTTTC.

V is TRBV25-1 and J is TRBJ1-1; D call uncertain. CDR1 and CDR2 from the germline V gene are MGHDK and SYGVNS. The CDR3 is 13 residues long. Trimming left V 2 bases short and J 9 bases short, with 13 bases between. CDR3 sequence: CASSETGPTKAFF. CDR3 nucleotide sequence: TGTGCCAGCAGTGAAACCGGCCCGACTAAAGCTTTCTTT.